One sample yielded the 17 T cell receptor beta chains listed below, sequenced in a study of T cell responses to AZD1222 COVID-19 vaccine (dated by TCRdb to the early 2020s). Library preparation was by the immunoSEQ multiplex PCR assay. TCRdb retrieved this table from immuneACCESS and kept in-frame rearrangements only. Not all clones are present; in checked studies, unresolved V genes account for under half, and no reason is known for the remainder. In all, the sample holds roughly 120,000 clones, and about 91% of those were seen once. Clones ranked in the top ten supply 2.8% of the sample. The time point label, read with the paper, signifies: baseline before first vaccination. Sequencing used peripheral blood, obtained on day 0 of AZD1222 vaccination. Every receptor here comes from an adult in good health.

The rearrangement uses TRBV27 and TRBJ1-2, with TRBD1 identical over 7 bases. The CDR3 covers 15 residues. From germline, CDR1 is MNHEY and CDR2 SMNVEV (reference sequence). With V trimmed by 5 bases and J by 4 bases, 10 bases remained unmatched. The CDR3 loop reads CASSPRPTGSYGYTF. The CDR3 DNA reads TGTGCCAGCAGTCCACGACCGACAGGGAGCTATGGCTACACCTTC.

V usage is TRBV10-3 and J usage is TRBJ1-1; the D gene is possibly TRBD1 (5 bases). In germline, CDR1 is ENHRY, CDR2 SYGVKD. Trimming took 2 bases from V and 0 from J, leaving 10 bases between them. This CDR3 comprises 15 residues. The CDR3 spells CAISEPGTVNTEAFF. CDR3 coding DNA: TGTGCCATCAGTGAGCCGGGGACGGTGAACACTGAAGCTTTCTTT.

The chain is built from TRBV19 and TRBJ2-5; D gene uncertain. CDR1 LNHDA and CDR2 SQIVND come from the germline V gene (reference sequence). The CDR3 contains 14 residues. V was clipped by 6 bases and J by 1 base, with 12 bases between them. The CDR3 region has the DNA TGTGCCAGTAGCCCCTCCGGGTTCCAAGAGACCCAGTACTTC. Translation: CASSPSGFQETQYF.

This chain's CDR3 is CSVKHPSTDTQYF. DNA for the CDR3: TGCAGCGTGAAACATCCAAGCACAGATACGCAGTATTTT. The chain is built from TRBV29-1 and TRBJ2-3; D is uncertain. V lost 6 bases, J lost 0 bases, and 10 bases lay in between. In germline, CDR1 is SQVTM, CDR2 ANQGSEA. This CDR3 has 13 residues.

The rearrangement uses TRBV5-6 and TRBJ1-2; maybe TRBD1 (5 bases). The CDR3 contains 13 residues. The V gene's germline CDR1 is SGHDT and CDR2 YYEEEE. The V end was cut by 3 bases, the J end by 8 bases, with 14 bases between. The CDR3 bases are TGTGCCAGCAGCTACGACAGCTTCTGGGGCTACACCTTC. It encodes CASSYDSFWGYTF.

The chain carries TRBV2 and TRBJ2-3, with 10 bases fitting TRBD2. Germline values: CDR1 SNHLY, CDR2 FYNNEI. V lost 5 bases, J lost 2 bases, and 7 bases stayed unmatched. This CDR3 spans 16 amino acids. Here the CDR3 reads CASSRSSGRATDTQYF. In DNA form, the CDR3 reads TGTGCCAGCAGTCGATCCAGCGGGAGGGCCACAGATACGCAGTATTTT.

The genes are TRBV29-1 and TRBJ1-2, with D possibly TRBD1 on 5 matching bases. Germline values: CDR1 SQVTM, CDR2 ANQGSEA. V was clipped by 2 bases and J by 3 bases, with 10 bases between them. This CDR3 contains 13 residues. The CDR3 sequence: CSVEQGRYYGYTF. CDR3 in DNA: TGCAGCGTTGAACAGGGCCGGTACTATGGCTACACCTTC. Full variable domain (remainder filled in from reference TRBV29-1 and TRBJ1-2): SAVISQKPSRDICQRGTSLTIQCQVDSQVTMMFWYRQQPGQSLTLIATANQGSEATYESGFVIDKFPISRPNLTFSTLTVSNMSPEDSSIYLCSVEQGRYYGYTFGSGTRLTVV.

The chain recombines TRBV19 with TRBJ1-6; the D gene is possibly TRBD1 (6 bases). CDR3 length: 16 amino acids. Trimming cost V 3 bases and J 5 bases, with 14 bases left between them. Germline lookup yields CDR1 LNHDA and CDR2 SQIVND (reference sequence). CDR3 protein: CASSISPRTDNSPLHF. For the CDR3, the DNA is TGTGCCAGTAGTATTTCCCCCCGGACAGATAATTCACCCCTCCACTTT. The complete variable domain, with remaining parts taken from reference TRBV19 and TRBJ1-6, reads DGGITQSPKYLFRKEGQNVTLSCEQNLNHDAMYWYRQDPGQGLRLIYYSQIVNDFQKGDIAEGYSVSREKKESFPLTVTSAQKNPTAFYLCASSISPRTDNSPLHFGNGTRLTVT.

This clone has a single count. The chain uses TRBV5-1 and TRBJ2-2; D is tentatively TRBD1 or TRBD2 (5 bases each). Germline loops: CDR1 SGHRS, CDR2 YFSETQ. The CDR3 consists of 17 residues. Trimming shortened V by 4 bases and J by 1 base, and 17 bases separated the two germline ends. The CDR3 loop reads CASSPPGRGVNTGELFF. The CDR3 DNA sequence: TGCGCCAGCAGCCCCCCCGGACGGGGCGTGAACACCGGGGAGCTGTTTTTT.

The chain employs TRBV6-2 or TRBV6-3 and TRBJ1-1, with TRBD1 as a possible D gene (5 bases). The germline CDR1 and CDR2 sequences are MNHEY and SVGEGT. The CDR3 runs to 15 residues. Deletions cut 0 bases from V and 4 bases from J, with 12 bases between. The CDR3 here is CASSYSVAGGTEAFF. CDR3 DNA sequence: TGTGCCAGCAGTTACTCGGTGGCCGGGGGCACTGAAGCTTTCTTT.

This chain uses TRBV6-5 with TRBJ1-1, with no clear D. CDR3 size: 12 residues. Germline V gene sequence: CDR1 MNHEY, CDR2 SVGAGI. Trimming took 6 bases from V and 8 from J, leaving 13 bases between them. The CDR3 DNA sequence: TGTGCCAGCAGGCGGGTCGGGGAGGAAGCTTTCTTT. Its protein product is CASRRVGEEAFF.

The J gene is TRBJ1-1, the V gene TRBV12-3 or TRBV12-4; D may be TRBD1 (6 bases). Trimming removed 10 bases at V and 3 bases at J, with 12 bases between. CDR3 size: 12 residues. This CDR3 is CATGGGHTEAFF. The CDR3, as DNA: TGTGCCACCGGAGGGGGTCACACTGAAGCTTTCTTT.

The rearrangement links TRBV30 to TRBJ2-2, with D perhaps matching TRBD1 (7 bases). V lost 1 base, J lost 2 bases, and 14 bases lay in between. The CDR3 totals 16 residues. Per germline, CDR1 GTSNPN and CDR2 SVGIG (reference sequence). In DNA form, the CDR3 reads TGTGCCTGGAGTGCGGCGGGGACAGTAAACACCGGGGAGCTGTTTTTT. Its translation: CAWSAAGTVNTGELFF.

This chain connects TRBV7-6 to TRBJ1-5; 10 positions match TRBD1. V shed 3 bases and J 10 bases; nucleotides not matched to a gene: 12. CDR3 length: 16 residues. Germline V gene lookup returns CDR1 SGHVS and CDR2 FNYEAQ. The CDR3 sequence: CASSFGPGQGIYPQHF. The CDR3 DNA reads TGTGCCAGCAGCTTCGGTCCGGGACAGGGGATTTACCCCCAGCATTTT.

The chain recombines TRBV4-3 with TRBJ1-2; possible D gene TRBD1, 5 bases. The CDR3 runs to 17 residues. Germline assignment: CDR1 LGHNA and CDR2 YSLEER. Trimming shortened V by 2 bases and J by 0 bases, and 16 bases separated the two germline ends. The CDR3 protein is CASSQHGVRGANYGYTF. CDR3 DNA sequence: TGCGCCAGCAGCCAACATGGGGTACGGGGGGCTAACTATGGCTACACCTTC.

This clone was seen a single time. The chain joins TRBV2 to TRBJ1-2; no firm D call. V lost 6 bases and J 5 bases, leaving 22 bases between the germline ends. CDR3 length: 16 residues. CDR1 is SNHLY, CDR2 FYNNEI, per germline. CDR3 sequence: CASRTRGPRGGYGYTF. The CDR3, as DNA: TGTGCCAGCAGGACCCGTGGGCCCCGAGGAGGGTATGGCTACACCTTC.

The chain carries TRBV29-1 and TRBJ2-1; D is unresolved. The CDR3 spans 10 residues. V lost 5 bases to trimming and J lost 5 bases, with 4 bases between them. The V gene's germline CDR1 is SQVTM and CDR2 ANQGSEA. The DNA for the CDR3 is TGCAGCGTTTGGCACAATGAGCAGTTCTTC. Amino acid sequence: CSVWHNEQFF.